The entry that follows covers one T cell receptor beta chain sequence. The data were taken from a study of OX40 agonist ivuxolimab in advanced cancers. The data were produced by immunoSEQ multiplex PCR, yet TCRdb's version contains in-frame clones alone and is incomplete. The table records approximately 110,000 clones, around 90% of them present only once. From germline, CDR1 is MGHRA and CDR2 YSYEKL. V lost 4 bases to trimming and J lost 3 bases, with 15 bases between them. This CDR3 is built from 15 residues. The chain employs TRBV4-1 and TRBJ1-2; D unresolved. This sequence was found in an adult with an advanced solid tumor such as melanoma, head and neck, liver or kidney cancer. The sample consisted of CD4+ or CD8+ T cells sorted from blood, taken in a trial of the OX40 agonist ivuxolimab. Written as DNA, the CDR3 is TGCGCCAGCAGCCCCGTGACGTCGGGTCACTATGGCTACACCTTC. Its protein is CASSPVTSGHYGYTF.